The 10 T cell receptor beta chains reported below all come from one sample, sequenced in a study of blood T cell repertoires in COVID-19. Some clones are missing from TCRdb's copy, which holds only in-frame ones; the method was immunoSEQ multiplex PCR. Of about 370,000 clones listed, 80% to 90% are singletons. The specimen sequenced was peripheral blood. Receptor source: a woman younger than 45 with COVID-19, enrolled during active disease.

The rearrangement links TRBV6-5 to TRBJ1-2, with D possibly matching TRBD1 (5 bases). Germline CDR1 is MNHEY and CDR2 is SVGAGI. The CDR3 runs 12 residues. The V end lost 6 bases, the J end lost 7 bases, and 12 bases lay between the germline ends. The CDR3 nucleotides read TGTGCCAGCAGCTTAAGGGGTCGTGGCTACACCTTC. It codes for CASSLRGRGYTF.

The chain links TRBV18 to TRBJ2-7; 7 bases line up with TRBD1. The CDR3 loop spans 15 amino acids. CDR1 KGHSH and CDR2 LQKENI come from the germline V gene. J was trimmed by 4 bases and V by 6 bases; bases with no gene match: 12. The DNA for the CDR3 is TGTGCCAGCTCCCCCACGGTGGGACAGCAATACGAGCAGTACTTC. It yields the protein CASSPTVGQQYEQYF.

CDR3 DNA: TGTGCCAGTAATCACAGGGCGACTACGAATGAAAAACTGTTTTTT. This sequence encodes CASNHRATTNEKLFF. V is TRBV19 and J is TRBJ1-4; D might be TRBD1 (6 bases). Germline CDR1 and CDR2: LNHDA and SQIVND (reference sequence). The V end lost 7 bases, the J end lost 5 bases, and 17 bases lay between the germline ends. The CDR3 covers 15 residues. Using reference TRBV19 and TRBJ1-4 for the parts outside the CDR3, the full variable domain is DGGITQSPKYLFRKEGQNVTLSCEQNLNHDAMYWYRQDPGQGLRLIYYSQIVNDFQKGDIAEGYSVSREKKESFPLTVTSAQKNPTAFYLCASNHRATTNEKLFFGSGTQLSVL.

This sequence joins TRBV5-1 and TRBJ2-7; 7 bases line up with TRBD1. With 0 bases clipped from V and 2 bases from J, the junction kept 5 bases outside the gene matches. The CDR3 loop spans 15 amino acids. CDR1 and CDR2 from the germline V gene are SGHRS and YFSETQ. The CDR3 coding sequence is TGCGCCAGCAGCTTGGCGGGACAGCGAGCCTACGAGCAGTACTTC. Protein: CASSLAGQRAYEQYF.

CDR3 loop: CASSQDGTGRSDGYTF. The CDR3 bases are TGCGCCAGCAGCCAAGATGGGACAGGGAGGAGCGATGGCTACACCTTC. The gene calls are TRBV4-3 and TRBJ1-2; 9 positions match TRBD1. V lost 0 bases and J lost 6; bases outside the gene matches: 8. Germline V gene lookup returns CDR1 LGHNA and CDR2 YSLEER. CDR3 length equals 16 residues.

The chain couples TRBV6-2 or TRBV6-3 to TRBJ2-7, with D unresolved. The CDR3 sequence is 12 residues long. V lost 4 bases, J lost 3 bases, and 7 bases lay in between. CDR1 is MNHEY, CDR2 SVGEGT, per germline. CDR3 sequence: CASSSPVYEQYF. The DNA for the CDR3 is TGTGCCAGCAGTTCCCCAGTCTACGAGCAGTACTTC.

V usage is TRBV28 and J usage is TRBJ1-5; 9 bases match TRBD1. The length of the CDR3 is 14 residues. Trimming removed 5 bases from V and 5 bases from J; junction bases left unmatched: 4. The germline CDR1 and CDR2 sequences are MDHEN and SYDVKM. CDR3: CASSGTGLDQPQHF. CDR3 bases: TGTGCCAGCAGTGGGACAGGGCTCGATCAGCCCCAGCATTTT.

The rearrangement uses TRBV7-3 and TRBJ2-1; 10 nucleotides align to TRBD2. Trimming cost V 5 bases and J 5 bases; bases outside gene matches: 6. CDR1 and CDR2 (germline): SGHTA, FQGTGA. The CDR3 is made up of 15 amino acids. The CDR3 here is CASSRTSGTHNEQFF. For the CDR3, the DNA is TGTGCCAGCAGCCGTACTAGCGGGACCCACAATGAGCAGTTCTTC.

The chain joins TRBV7-9 to TRBJ2-3, with 9 bases that match TRBD2. With V trimmed by 7 bases and J by 2 bases, 10 bases remained unmatched. Per the germline V gene, CDR1 is SEHNR and CDR2 is FQNEAQ (reference sequence). CDR3 length: 16 amino acids. The CDR3: CASNFRGLAFTDTQYF. The CDR3 bases are TGTGCCAGCAACTTCCGGGGACTAGCCTTCACAGATACGCAGTATTTT. Looking up the rest from reference TRBV7-9 and TRBJ2-3 gives the full variable domain: DTGVSQNPRHKITKRGQNVTFRCDPISEHNRLYWYRQTLGQGPEFLTYFQNEAQLEKSRLLSDRFSAERPKGSFSTLEIQRTEQGDSAMYLCASNFRGLAFTDTQYFGPGTRLTVL.

CDR3 DNA sequence: TGCGCCAGCAGATTATCTAGTGGTACTGAAGCTTTCTTT. Translation: CASRLSSGTEAFF. This chain uses TRBV5-1 with TRBJ1-1; D is unclear. CDR1 and CDR2 (germline): SGHRS, YFSETQ. The CDR3 has 13 amino acids. V was cut by 5 bases and J by 5 bases, with 13 bases left in between.